The 12 T cell receptor beta chains presented below share a single source sample, sequenced in a study of T cell clones after liver transplantation. Repertoires were generated with immunoSEQ multiplex PCR, while TCRdb's copy carries only in-frame clones and drops some. Among tens of thousands of clones listed, 70% to 80% were seen once. The input for sequencing was CD4+ T cells from blood, taken before liver transplant. These receptors came from a human donor who received a liver transplant.

The rearrangement links TRBV6-5 to TRBJ2-7; 8 bases map to TRBD1. This CDR3 has 15 amino acids. The germline V gene encodes CDR1 MNHEY and CDR2 SVGAGI. V lost 5 bases and J lost 4; bases outside the gene matches: 10. Here the CDR3 reads CASSAPGGVGYEQYF. As DNA, the CDR3 is TGTGCCAGCAGTGCCCCAGGGGGCGTAGGGTACGAGCAGTACTTC.

Many counts were recorded for this clone. V and J are TRBV7-2 and TRBJ2-3, with 9 bases matching TRBD2. CDR3 length equals 16 residues. V was pared by 4 bases and J by 4 bases, with 9 bases of the junction left unmatched. Germline CDR1 reads SGHTA; CDR2 reads FQGNSA. For the CDR3, the DNA is TGTGCCAGCAGCTCCGCTAGGCTAGCGGGGTCAGATACGCAGTATTTT. Translated: CASSSARLAGSDTQYF.

The V and J genes are TRBV12-5 and TRBJ2-3, with D unclear. This CDR3 region has 16 residues. The V and J ends lost 1 base and 1 base respectively, with 12 bases between them. In germline, CDR1 is LGHNT, CDR2 FRNRAP. CDR3 sequence (DNA): TGTGCTAGTGGTTTGGACCTAGTGTCTGGCACAGATACGCAGTATTTT. Translating it yields CASGLDLVSGTDTQYF.

This clone was observed a single time. J is TRBJ2-7 and V is TRBV19; TRBD1 matches at 7 bases. CDR1 and CDR2 from the germline V gene are LNHDA and SQIVND (reference sequence). The CDR3 extends over 14 amino acids. V shed 5 bases and J 0 bases; nucleotides not matched to a gene: 4. The CDR3 reads CASSSTGISYEQYF. In nucleotides, the CDR3 is TGTGCCAGTAGTTCGACAGGGATCTCCTACGAGCAGTACTTC.

The chain couples TRBV10-1 to TRBJ2-2, with a possible D match to TRBD2 (5 bases). Looked up from germline, CDR1 is WNHNN and CDR2 is SYGVQD (reference sequence). CDR3 size: 15 residues. Trimming took off 0 bases at V and 5 bases at J, with 10 bases between the two ends. The CDR3 spells CASSESEGRTGELFF. CDR3 nucleotides: TGCGCCAGCAGTGAGTCTGAGGGTAGGACCGGGGAGCTGTTTTTT.

This chain joins TRBV2 and TRBJ1-1, with TRBD1 matching over 7 bases. The CDR3 extends over 13 amino acids. CDR1 SNHLY and CDR2 FYNNEI come from the germline V gene. V lost 4 bases, J lost 5 bases, and 4 bases stayed unmatched. CDR3 nucleotides: TGTGCCAGCAGTGGACAGGGACGTACTGAAGCTTTCTTT. Translation gives CASSGQGRTEAFF.

V is TRBV2 and J is TRBJ1-1, with unresolved D. The V and J ends lost 8 bases and 4 bases respectively, with 17 bases between them. CDR1 and CDR2 (germline): SNHLY, FYNNEI. There are 14 residues in the CDR3. The CDR3 region has the DNA TGTGCCAGCGGGAGAAGCCCGGGTGGCACTGAAGCTTTCTTT. Amino acids: CASGRSPGGTEAFF.

The chain links TRBV11-3 to TRBJ2-2; 11 positions agree with TRBD2. Unmatched junction bases numbered 7, after V lost 5 bases and J lost 2 bases. There are 17 residues in the CDR3. Germline V lookup: CDR1 SGHNT, CDR2 YENEEA. CDR3 sequence reads: CASSLGLAEVNTGELFF. The CDR3 bases are TGTGCCAGCAGCCTGGGACTAGCGGAGGTTAACACCGGGGAGCTGTTTTTT.

With respect to this clone: Other DNA sequences within the sample encode an identical CDR3. This chain joins TRBV7-9 and TRBJ1-2, with D possibly matching TRBD1 (5 bases). Germline V lookup: CDR1 SEHNR, CDR2 FQNEAQ (reference sequence). Trimming took off 1 base at V and 3 bases at J, with 9 bases between the two ends. The CDR3 consists of 14 residues. The CDR3 sequence: CASSLGDSYYGYTF. For the CDR3, the DNA is TGTGCCAGCAGCTTAGGGGACTCCTACTATGGCTACACCTTC.

This chain links TRBV5-4 with TRBJ2-1; possible D gene TRBD2, 6 bases. CDR1 is SGHNT, CDR2 YYREEE, per germline (reference sequence). The CDR3 extends over 15 amino acids. The V gene lost 6 bases and the J gene lost 5 bases, with 18 bases spanning the gap. CDR3 amino acids: CASMPGSGSDNEQFF. CDR3 in DNA: TGTGCCAGCATGCCCGGCAGCGGGTCGGACAATGAGCAGTTCTTC. The full variable domain, rest sourced from reference TRBV5-4 and TRBJ2-1, is ETGVTQSPTHLIKTRGQQVTLRCSSQSGHNTVSWYQQALGQGPQFIFQYYREEENGRGNFPPRFSGLQFPNYSSELNVNALELDDSALYLCASMPGSGSDNEQFFGPGTRLTVL.

The rearrangement uses TRBV14 and TRBJ2-7, with TRBD1 identical over 7 bases. V was clipped by 4 bases and J by 2 bases; unmatched bases: 8. Per the germline V gene, CDR1 is SGHDN and CDR2 is FVKESK. This CDR3 has 15 amino acids. The CDR3 DNA reads TGTGCCAGCAGCCGGGGACAGCCAATGCCCTACGAGCAGTACTTC. Residues: CASSRGQPMPYEQYF.

The V and J genes are TRBV2 and TRBJ1-6, with 7 bases fitting TRBD1. The CDR3 sequence is 17 residues long. Germline values: CDR1 SNHLY, CDR2 FYNNEI. V shed 5 bases, J shed 4 bases, and the junction held 11 bases outside the gene matches. CDR3 sequence reads: CASSLATGEEYNSPLHF. CDR3 nucleotide sequence: TGTGCCAGCAGTTTAGCCACAGGGGAGGAATATAATTCACCCCTCCACTTT.